One sample yielded the 2 T cell receptor beta chains listed below, sequenced in a study of monozygotic twins with inflammatory bowel disease. TCRdb reprocessed the 5' RACE reads and reports one entry per CDR3 protein, with no DNA. This sample's clone table lists about 350,000 distinct CDR3 sequences. Material for sequencing was blood. The receptor source for this set is a human donor with ulcerative colitis or Crohn's disease, or a healthy co-twin of an affected twin (not recorded which).

V gene TRBV6-2 or TRBV6-3 combines with J gene TRBJ1-1. Germline V CDR1 and CDR2: MNHEY, SVGEGT. The CDR3 loop spans 12 amino acids. The CDR3 loop is CASGFRGSEAFF.

This chain joins TRBV5-1 and TRBJ1-1. CDR1 and CDR2 (germline): SGHRS, YFSETQ. CDR3 length equals 15 residues. CDR3 loop: CASSLGLRVIIEAFF.